This passage covers 8 T cell receptor beta chains from one sample sequenced in a study of CD8+ T cells in alopecia areata. Stated treatment: oral pan-JAK inhibitor, 5-10 mg twice daily. Sequencing relied on a cDNA template that was reverse transcribed from extracted RNA. Libraries were prepared by immunoSEQ multiplex PCR; TCRdb keeps only in-frame clonotypes and omits some of them. The table records under 350,000 clones, nearly 60% of them present only once. Material: CD4+ T cells sorted from blood, obtained at week 24, from a patient treated with tofacitinib. The origin of the receptors is a human donor with alopecia areata.

This clone showed up just a few times. V and J are TRBV4-1 and TRBJ2-7, with 8 bases aligning to TRBD1. This CDR3 is 15 amino acids long. The germline gives CDR1 MGHRA, CDR2 YSYEKL. J was trimmed by 7 bases and V by 2 bases; bases with no gene match: 10. The CDR3: CASSQTPYRDREQYF. The CDR3 DNA follows: TGCGCCAGCAGCCAAACCCCCTACCGGGACAGGGAGCAGTACTTC.

This sequence joins TRBV2 and TRBJ1-2, with unresolved D. V was trimmed by 3 bases and J by 4 bases, leaving 12 bases between them. Germline V gene sequence: CDR1 SNHLY, CDR2 FYNNEI. There are 14 residues in the CDR3. The CDR3 spells CASSENSEGYGYTF. CDR3 sequence (DNA): TGTGCCAGCAGTGAGAATAGCGAGGGCTATGGCTACACCTTC.

V and J are TRBV29-1 and TRBJ1-1; 7 positions match TRBD1. The CDR3 consists of 14 residues. The junction had 5 bases not matched to a gene; V was cut back by 4 bases and J by 0 bases. Germline loops: CDR1 SQVTM, CDR2 ANQGSEA. This chain's CDR3 is CSVAFDRVNTEAFF. The CDR3 region has the DNA TGCAGCGTTGCTTTCGACAGGGTGAACACTGAAGCTTTCTTT.

V and J are TRBV23-1 and TRBJ2-2, with D possibly called TRBD1 or TRBD2 (5 bases each). TRBV23-1 is given ORF status, its function remaining uncertain. V lost 6 bases to trimming and J lost 0 bases, with 17 bases between them. The CDR3 spans 17 residues. The CDR3 DNA follows: TGCGCCAGCAGCGAAGTATCGGGGCTCTCGAACACCGGGGAGCTGTTTTTT. Protein: CASSEVSGLSNTGELFF.

This clone was seen only a few times. The rearrangement links TRBV27 to TRBJ2-7, with 11 bases lining up with TRBD1. This CDR3 has 15 residues. The J segment lost 6 bases and the V segment lost 4 bases, leaving 8 bases of the junction unmatched. From germline, CDR1 is MNHEY and CDR2 SMNVEV (reference sequence). This CDR3 is CASSSPGQGAGEQYF. The CDR3 region has the DNA TGTGCCAGCAGTTCCCCCGGACAGGGGGCCGGCGAGCAGTACTTC.

The V and J genes are TRBV6-5 and TRBJ1-5, with unresolved D. CDR1 MNHEY and CDR2 SVGAGI come from the germline V gene. Trimming took off 6 bases at V and 3 bases at J, with 9 bases between the two ends. This CDR3 is built from 13 residues. In DNA form, the CDR3 reads TGTGCCAGCAGACCCGACCACAATCAGCCCCAGCATTTT. Its protein is CASRPDHNQPQHF.

In this sample, this clone turned up a few times. This sequence joins TRBV2 and TRBJ2-5; a possible D gene is TRBD2 (5 bases). Deletions cut 6 bases from V and 1 base from J, with 9 bases between. Germline values: CDR1 SNHLY, CDR2 FYNNEI. This CDR3 comprises 13 residues. The CDR3 DNA follows: TGTGCCAGCAGCCTTGGAGGCCAAGAGACCCAGTACTTC. It specifies CASSLGGQETQYF.

This chain connects TRBV7-8 to TRBJ1-6; maybe TRBD1 (5 bases). Trimming cost V 5 bases and J 9 bases, with 17 bases left between them. This CDR3 region has 15 residues. Germline lookup yields CDR1 SGHVS and CDR2 FQNEAQ. The CDR3 loop reads CASSRSAGGGSPLHF. In DNA, the CDR3 is TGTGCCAGCAGCCGGAGTGCTGGGGGGGGTTCACCCCTCCACTTT.